The 19 T cell receptor beta chains below come from one sample, sequenced in a study of cytomegalovirus exposure and HLA in healthy donors. 60 Vbeta and 13 Jbeta primers were used in PCR. TCRdb keeps only in-frame clones here, not all; method: immunoSEQ multiplex PCR. Its table records 100,000 to 150,000 clones. The sample was PBMCs. These TCRs come from a woman aged 40-49 years in good health and CMV-seronegative.

Worth noting for this clone: A read error may produce the germline difference seen at one junction end. The CDR3 nucleotides are TGTGCTAGCAGCCTAGGGACTAGCCAAGAGACCCAGTACTTC. It specifies CASSLGTSQETQYF. The rearrangement links TRBV7-7 to TRBJ2-5, with 8 nucleotides matching TRBD2. Germline V CDR1 and CDR2: SSHAT, FNYEAQ (reference sequence). This CDR3 has 14 residues.

The chain employs TRBV7-3 and TRBJ2-2; the match to TRBD2 covers 8 bases. Germline CDR1 SGHTA, CDR2 FQGTGA. With 1 base clipped from V and 0 bases from J, the junction kept 4 bases outside the gene matches. This CDR3 comprises 17 residues. The CDR3 nucleotides are TGTGCCAGCAGCTTAAAAATTAGCGGGGCGAACACCGGGGAGCTGTTTTTT. Encoded protein: CASSLKISGANTGELFF.

This sequence joins TRBV9 and TRBJ1-1, with 8 bases aligning to TRBD1. CDR3 length: 15 residues. V shed 4 bases and J 4 bases; nucleotides not matched to a gene: 9. The germline V gene encodes CDR1 SGDLS and CDR2 YYNGEE. The DNA of the CDR3 is TGTGCCAGCAGCCAATCGGACAGGGTGACCACTGAAGCTTTCTTT. Protein sequence: CASSQSDRVTTEAFF.

The V gene is TRBV29-1, the J gene TRBJ2-3; TRBD2 aligns across 8 bases. The ends lost 4 bases at V and 0 bases at J; junction bases unmatched: 15. The CDR3 has 18 residues. The germline V gene has CDR1 SQVTM and CDR2 ANQGSEA. CDR3 DNA: TGCAGCGTTGGTCGACGGAGCGGGGGTTTTACCAGCACAGATACGCAGTATTTT. Translation gives CSVGRRSGGFTSTDTQYF.

The chain employs TRBV27 and TRBJ2-7, with 9 positions matching TRBD1. The length of the CDR3 is 14 residues. The J segment lost 11 bases and the V segment lost 4 bases, leaving 12 bases of the junction unmatched. The V gene's germline CDR1 is MNHEY and CDR2 SMNVEV (reference sequence). For the CDR3, the DNA is TGTGCCAGCAGTTCCAACAGGGGGCGCGCACCGGAGTACTTC. This encodes CASSSNRGRAPEYF.

The chain employs TRBV4-1 and TRBJ1-2; D gene ambiguous. The CDR3 sequence is 15 residues long. Germline assignment: CDR1 MGHRA and CDR2 YSYEKL. V gave up 0 bases and J gave up 0 bases, with 8 bases separating them. CDR3 sequence (DNA): TGCGCCAGCAGCCAAGAACTGCGTTCTAACTATGGCTACACCTTC. This encodes CASSQELRSNYGYTF.

The V and J genes are TRBV15 and TRBJ2-7; no definite D call. The CDR3 contains 14 residues. The V gene lost 2 bases and the J gene lost 1 base, with 9 bases spanning the gap. In germline, CDR1 is LNHNV, CDR2 YYDKDF (reference sequence). The CDR3: CATSRRRVSYEQYF. The CDR3 coding sequence is TGTGCCACCAGCAGACGACGGGTTTCCTACGAGCAGTACTTC.

About this clone: The junction differs from germline at one of its ends, possibly a read error. The J gene is TRBJ2-7, the V gene TRBV7-9, with 9 bases fitting TRBD1. The germline V gene has CDR1 SEHNR and CDR2 FQNEAQ (reference sequence). The CDR3 has 14 residues. The CDR3 DNA sequence: TGTGCCAGCAGCTCGGGACAGGGAGGCAGCGAGCAGAACTTC. It encodes CASSSGQGGSEQNF.

The J gene is TRBJ2-4, the V gene TRBV7-9; TRBD2 agrees at 8 bases. The CDR3 length is 16 residues. Germline CDR1 SEHNR, CDR2 FQNEAQ (reference sequence). V shed 7 bases, J shed 8 bases, and the junction held 16 bases outside the gene matches. The CDR3 sequence is CASTDGYTGGEDIQYF. The DNA of the CDR3 is TGTGCCAGCACCGATGGGTATACGGGAGGGGAGGACATTCAGTACTTC. The variable domain in full, completed from reference TRBV7-9 and TRBJ2-4, reads DTGVSQNPRHKITKRGQNVTFRCDPISEHNRLYWYRQTLGQGPEFLTYFQNEAQLEKSRLLSDRFSAERPKGSFSTLEIQRTEQGDSAMYLCASTDGYTGGEDIQYFGAGTRLSVL.

The chain couples TRBV7-6 to TRBJ1-2; D unresolved. Germline assignment: CDR1 SGHVS and CDR2 FNYEAQ. The V end lost 7 bases, the J end lost 7 bases, and 16 bases lay between the germline ends. The CDR3 loop spans 13 amino acids. The CDR3 reads CASTPLTVIGYTF. CDR3 sequence (DNA): TGTGCCAGCACTCCTTTAACGGTGATTGGCTACACCTTC.

This sequence joins TRBV7-2 and TRBJ1-2, with no clear D. Trimming removed 7 bases at V and 8 bases at J, with 20 bases between. CDR1 is SGHTA and CDR2 is FQGNSA in the germline V gene. This CDR3 comprises 14 residues. The CDR3 loop reads CASTGEGPVGGYTF. CDR3 DNA sequence: TGTGCCAGCACCGGGGAGGGCCCGGTTGGAGGCTACACCTTC. The complete variable domain, with remaining parts taken from reference TRBV7-2 and TRBJ1-2, reads GAGVSQSPSNKVTEKGKDVELRCDPISGHTALYWYRQSLGQGLEFLIYFQGNSAPDKSGLPSDRFSAERTGGSVSTLTIQRTQQEDSAVYLCASTGEGPVGGYTFGSGTRLTVV.

The chain combines TRBV7-9 with TRBJ2-1, with D perhaps matching TRBD2 (6 bases). The CDR3 loop spans 16 amino acids. V dropped 1 base and J dropped 8 bases, with 18 bases sitting between them. Germline CDR1 is SEHNR and CDR2 is FQNEAQ (reference sequence). This CDR3 is CASSLGSGGAFDEQFF. CDR3 bases: TGTGCCAGCAGCTTAGGGTCCGGCGGGGCCTTTGATGAGCAGTTCTTC.

CDR3 DNA sequence: TGTGCCAGCTCACTGCCCAAGAGCTCTGGAAACACCATATATTTT. Residues: CASSLPKSSGNTIYF. V is TRBV18 and J is TRBJ1-3, with D unresolved. This CDR3 is built from 15 residues. Germline V lookup: CDR1 KGHSH, CDR2 LQKENI. Trimming removed 4 bases at V and 0 bases at J, with 10 bases between.

V and J are TRBV6-1 and TRBJ1-5; tentatively, D is TRBD1 (5 bases). V was shortened by 6 bases and J by 0 bases, with 12 bases between the two germline ends. Germline-derived CDR1 and CDR2 are MNHNS and SASEGT. The CDR3 runs 15 residues. As DNA, the CDR3 is TGTGCCAGCAGCTCGGACACGTATAGCAATCAGCCCCAGCATTTT. Protein: CASSSDTYSNQPQHF.

Details on this clone: The same CDR3 can be traced to other DNA sequences in this sample. This chain connects TRBV5-1 to TRBJ2-1; D gene ambiguous. The CDR3 is 17 amino acids. Germline values: CDR1 SGHRS, CDR2 YFSETQ. Trimming cost V 1 base and J 4 bases, with 18 bases left between them. The CDR3 loop is CASSLKSLARIYNEQFF. The CDR3, as DNA: TGCGCCAGCAGCTTGAAGTCATTAGCTAGAATTTACAATGAGCAGTTCTTC.

The CDR3 is CASSSRGDTQYF. CDR3 nucleotides: TGTGCCAGCAGCTCCCGGGGAGATACGCAGTATTTT. The V gene is TRBV7-8, the J gene TRBJ2-3, with a tentative D call TRBD2 (5 bases). CDR1 is SGHVS and CDR2 is FQNEAQ in the germline V gene. CDR3 length equals 12 residues. V shed 4 bases and J shed 5 bases, with 7 bases lying between them. The variable domain in full, with the rest retrieved from reference TRBV7-8 and TRBJ2-3, is GAGVSQSPRYKVAKRGQDVALRCDPISGHVSLFWYQQALGQGPEFLTYFQNEAQLDKSGLPSDRFFAERPEGSVSTLKIQRTQQEDSAVYLCASSSRGDTQYFGPGTRLTVL.

The V gene is TRBV18, the J gene TRBJ2-2, with 7 bases lining up with TRBD1. Germline lookup yields CDR1 KGHSH and CDR2 LQKENI. The CDR3 covers 15 residues. J gave up 0 bases and V 4 bases, and 2 bases lay outside the gene matches. The CDR3 sequence is CASSLGTANTGELFF. CDR3 in DNA: TGTGCCAGCTCACTTGGGACAGCGAACACCGGGGAGCTGTTTTTT.

This sequence joins TRBV19 and TRBJ2-7; 8 bases fit TRBD1. The CDR3 sequence is 15 residues long. Per germline, CDR1 LNHDA and CDR2 SQIVND (reference sequence). The trim removed 5 bases at V and 2 bases at J, leaving 8 bases unmatched. CDR3 loop: CASSSRTGRPYEQYF. The CDR3 region has the DNA TGTGCCAGTAGTTCCCGGACAGGGAGACCCTACGAGCAGTACTTC.

This chain uses TRBV15 with TRBJ2-3; 7 bases match TRBD1. The germline V gene has CDR1 LNHNV and CDR2 YYDKDF (reference sequence). The ends lost 5 bases at V and 1 base at J; junction bases unmatched: 6. The CDR3 sequence is 15 residues long. The CDR3 DNA sequence: TGTGCCACCAGCGCAAGGACAGGACGCACAGATACGCAGTATTTT. It codes for CATSARTGRTDTQYF.